The 26 T cell receptor beta chains in this list originate from one sample, sequenced in a study of identical twins. TCRdb passed the 5' RACE reads through MiXCR, listing each CDR3 protein once. The data hold about 530,000 distinct CDR3 sequences, with around 22% observed a single time. These data also formed part of another study, on yellow fever vaccine responses in identical twins.

The sequenced material came from CD4+ T cells sorted from blood. The receptors stem from a woman in her late teens or twenties in good health.

The rearrangement uses TRBV18 and TRBJ2-3; 9 nucleotides agree with TRBD2. The V segment lost 6 bases and the J segment 3 bases; nucleotides outside the gene matches: 16. CDR3 length: 18 residues. From germline, CDR1 is KGHSH and CDR2 LQKENI. CDR3 nucleotide sequence: TGTGCCAGCTCCCTTCTGTCGATAGCGGGGGAATCGACAGATACGCAGTATTTT. Residues: CASSLLSIAGESTDTQYF.

This clonotype was counted only a few times. The V call is TRBV7-2, the J call TRBJ1-2; unclear D gene. CDR3 length equals 14 residues. The V and J ends lost 1 base and 1 base respectively, with 7 bases between them. The germline V gene has CDR1 SGHTA and CDR2 FQGNSA. The DNA for the CDR3 is TGTGCCAGCAGCTTAGAGGTCTTTAACTATGGCTACACCTTC. This gives the protein CASSLEVFNYGYTF.

The chain recombines TRBV12-3 or TRBV12-4 with TRBJ2-2; the D gene is possibly TRBD1 (6 bases). Trimming stripped 4 bases from V and 7 bases from J, with 19 bases between. This CDR3 contains 16 residues. CDR3 nucleotide sequence: TGTGCCAGCAGTTACCGGGAAGGGGGTACGAACGGGGAGCTGTTTTTT. It is translated as CASSYREGGTNGELFF.

This clonotype was seen only a few times. The chain carries TRBV2 and TRBJ2-2; D is unclear. The length of the CDR3 is 14 residues. Germline V gene lookup returns CDR1 SNHLY and CDR2 FYNNEI. V lost 6 bases, J lost 3 bases, and 11 bases lay in between. The DNA of the CDR3 is TGTGCCAGCAGACCCGGTACTTACACCGGGGAGCTGTTTTTT. It is translated as CASRPGTYTGELFF.

This clonotype appeared a few times. The genes are TRBV12-3 or TRBV12-4 and TRBJ1-6; a weak D match, TRBD1 (5 bases). Trimming shortened V by 4 bases and J by 6 bases, and 13 bases separated the two germline ends. CDR3 length equals 15 residues. The chain's CDR3 is CASSSGGPANSPLHF. CDR3 nucleotides: TGTGCCAGCAGTTCCGGGGGTCCCGCTAATTCACCCCTCCACTTT.

The chain combines TRBV29-1 with TRBJ1-1; D possibly corresponds to TRBD1 (6 bases). In germline, CDR1 is SQVTM, CDR2 ANQGSEA. V shed 5 bases and J shed 4 bases, with 11 bases lying between them. The CDR3 loop spans 12 amino acids. CDR3 residues: CSVLGGSTEAFF. The CDR3 nucleotides are TGCAGCGTTTTAGGGGGGAGCACTGAAGCTTTCTTT.

There are a few counts of this clonotype. In nucleotides, the CDR3 is TGCAGTGCTGCCTGGACTAGCGGGGGCAATGAGCAGTTCTTC. It encodes CSAAWTSGGNEQFF. The V gene is TRBV20-1, the J gene TRBJ2-1, with TRBD2 matching over 13 bases. V shed 5 bases, J shed 6 bases, and the junction held 4 bases outside the gene matches. Germline loops: CDR1 DFQATT, CDR2 SNEGSKA (reference sequence). The CDR3 sequence is 14 residues long.

This clonotype was picked up a small number of times. The chain recombines TRBV9 with TRBJ2-7; 7 bases agree with TRBD2. This CDR3 comprises 17 residues. Germline V gene lookup returns CDR1 SGDLS and CDR2 YYNGEE. Trimming took 1 base from V and 4 from J; bases not matched to a gene: 14. CDR3 sequence (DNA): TGTGCCAGCAGCGTATCCAGCTCGGGGGAGGGCCTATACGAGCAGTACTTC. Translation: CASSVSSSGEGLYEQYF.

This rearrangement joins TRBV18 to TRBJ2-7, with D perhaps being TRBD1 or TRBD2 (6 bases each). Germline lookup yields CDR1 KGHSH and CDR2 LQKENI. The CDR3 runs 13 residues. V was shortened by 0 bases and J by 7 bases, with 10 bases between the two germline ends. As DNA, the CDR3 is TGTGCCAGCTCACCACCGGGGGGCTCAGAGCAGTACGTC. As protein: CASSPPGGSEQYV.

Concerning this clonotype: A much larger clonotype is one base distant, so this may be a read error. The chain carries TRBV9 and TRBJ2-7; no reliable D call. The V gene lost 0 bases and the J gene lost 2 bases, with 12 bases spanning the gap. CDR3 length equals 15 residues. Germline V gene sequence: CDR1 SGDLS, CDR2 YYNGEE. The CDR3 DNA reads as TGTGCCAGCAGCGTAGCACAAGAATCCCCCTACGAGCAGTACTTC. Translating it yields CASSVAQESPYEQYF.

V gene TRBV12-3 or TRBV12-4 combines with J gene TRBJ2-2; TRBD2 aligns across 8 bases. This CDR3 has 15 residues. Trimming removed 7 bases from V and 5 bases from J; junction bases left unmatched: 9. The DNA of the CDR3 is TGTGCCAGCATAAAAACCGGGACTAGGACCGGGGAGCTGTTTTTT. Translated: CASIKTGTRTGELFF.

Many counts were recorded for this clonotype. The V gene is TRBV12-3 or TRBV12-4, the J gene TRBJ1-1; D unresolved. Trimming left V 1 base short and J 2 bases short, with 5 bases between. This CDR3 is built from 13 residues. CDR3 amino acids: CASSLVSNTEAFF. CDR3 nucleotides: TGTGCCAGCAGTTTAGTGAGTAACACTGAAGCTTTCTTT.

This clonotype has more than one count but fewer than ten. This chain joins TRBV12-3 or TRBV12-4 and TRBJ2-2; D is possibly TRBD1 or TRBD2 (5 bases each). Trimming took off 6 bases at V and 1 base at J, with 15 bases between the two ends. This CDR3 is 16 amino acids long. The CDR3 bases are TGTGCCAGCAGGTCCACGGGGCTTATGAACACCGGGGAGCTGTTTTTT. It is translated as CASRSTGLMNTGELFF.

The chain has TRBV5-1 and TRBJ2-1; D is uncertain. V lost 4 bases and J 5 bases, leaving 13 bases between the germline ends. This CDR3 has 14 residues. Germline loops: CDR1 SGHRS, CDR2 YFSETQ. The CDR3 protein is CASSVGYVDNEQFF. The CDR3 DNA reads as TGCGCCAGCAGCGTGGGTTATGTTGACAATGAGCAGTTCTTC.

The chain employs TRBV4-1 and TRBJ1-5; 7 bases agree with TRBD1. Trimming removed 0 bases from V and 0 bases from J; junction bases left unmatched: 11. Germline CDR1 is MGHRA and CDR2 is YSYEKL. The CDR3 runs 19 residues. CDR3 sequence (DNA): TGCGCCAGCAGCCAAGATTTCCCGACAGGGATTTATAGCAATCAGCCCCAGCATTTT. Translating gives CASSQDFPTGIYSNQPQHF.

The V and J genes are TRBV24-1 and TRBJ2-1; 7 nucleotides align to TRBD2. CDR1 is KGHDR, CDR2 SFDVKD, per germline. The CDR3 consists of 14 residues. Trimming removed 11 bases from V and 4 bases from J; junction bases left unmatched: 10. The CDR3 loop reads CARAGDGLYNEQFF. The CDR3 DNA follows: TGTGCCAGGGCGGGGGACGGACTTTACAATGAGCAGTTCTTC.

The chain couples TRBV15 to TRBJ2-5; a weak D match, TRBD1 (5 bases). The CDR3 extends over 13 amino acids. Germline V gene data show CDR1 as LNHNV and CDR2 as YYDKDF (reference sequence). Deletions cut 0 bases from V and 3 bases from J, with 5 bases between. CDR3 bases: TGTGCCACCAGCAGAGACAGGGAAGAGACCCAGTACTTC. Translated, it gives CATSRDREETQYF. The variable domain in full, with the rest retrieved from reference TRBV15 and TRBJ2-5, is DAMVIQNPRYQVTQFGKPVTLSCSQTLNHNVMYWYQQKSSQAPKLLFHYYDKDFNNEADTPDNFQSRRPNTSFCFLDIRSPGLGDTAMYLCATSRDREETQYFGPGTRLLVL.

A few counts support this clonotype. This chain joins TRBV12-3 or TRBV12-4 and TRBJ1-4; D might be TRBD1 (5 bases). V lost 6 bases to trimming and J lost 7 bases, with 15 bases between them. This CDR3 region has 14 residues. The CDR3 reads CASSSRGGGEKLFF. DNA of the CDR3: TGTGCCAGCAGCTCCCGTGGGGGGGGTGAAAAACTGTTTTTT.

This clonotype has only a few counts. The chain combines TRBV6-1 with TRBJ2-3; perhaps TRBD2 as D (5 bases). CDR1 is MNHNS, CDR2 SASEGT, per germline. The ends were cut back, 7 bases at V and 1 base at J, with 18 bases in the middle. The CDR3 spans 16 residues. DNA for the CDR3: TGTGCCAGCACCCCAGGAGGTCATAGCGGCACAGATACGCAGTATTTT. It is translated as CASTPGGHSGTDTQYF.

J is TRBJ2-5 and V is TRBV6-1; 8 positions agree with TRBD2. The CDR3 is 14 amino acids. The junction had 9 bases not matched to a gene; V was cut back by 7 bases and J by 5 bases. Germline CDR1 MNHNS, CDR2 SASEGT. The CDR3, as DNA: TGTGCCAGCATCCAAGCGGGGGCGGGGGAGACCCAGTACTTC. Translation: CASIQAGAGETQYF.

The V gene is TRBV10-3, the J gene TRBJ2-1; 7 bases agree with TRBD1. Germline V gene sequence: CDR1 ENHRY, CDR2 SYGVKD. Trimming removed 3 bases from V and 6 bases from J; junction bases left unmatched: 5. CDR3 size: 14 residues. The CDR3 DNA follows: TGTGCCATCAGTGAATACCGGGACAGCAATGAGCAGTTCTTC. It encodes CAISEYRDSNEQFF.

The chain has TRBV5-6 and TRBJ1-1; D not certain. The CDR3 runs to 13 residues. The V end was cut by 4 bases, the J end by 4 bases, with 11 bases between. Germline lookup yields CDR1 SGHDT and CDR2 YYEEEE. The CDR3 here is CASSRWERTEAFF. For the CDR3, the DNA is TGTGCCAGCAGCCGATGGGAGCGCACTGAAGCTTTCTTT.

This chain connects TRBV3-1 to TRBJ2-1; D might be TRBD1 (6 bases). The V end was cut by 3 bases, the J end by 4 bases, with 16 bases between. Germline CDR1 reads LGHDT; CDR2 reads YNNKEL (reference sequence). The CDR3 length is 16 residues. The CDR3 loop reads CASSQQGKLDYNEQFF. CDR3 nucleotide sequence: TGTGCCAGCAGCCAGCAGGGGAAACTCGATTACAATGAGCAGTTCTTC.

This CDR3 reads CASSLRDRGLETQYF. Here the CDR3 DNA reads TGTGCCAGCAGTCTCCGGGACAGGGGGCTCGAGACCCAGTACTTC. V usage is TRBV25-1 and J usage is TRBJ2-5; 12 nucleotides align to TRBD1. Germline assignment: CDR1 MGHDK and CDR2 SYGVNS. V trimming: 5 bases; J trimming: 5 bases; junction bases outside the gene matches: 6. This CDR3 is 15 amino acids long.

This clonotype was recorded many times. V gene TRBV4-1 combines with J gene TRBJ2-3, with 9 nucleotides matching TRBD2. Per germline, CDR1 MGHRA and CDR2 YSYEKL. The CDR3 has 14 amino acids. Trimming took 6 bases from V and 4 from J; bases not matched to a gene: 5. CDR3 protein: CASRLAGGADTQYF. The CDR3 nucleotides are TGCGCCAGCAGGCTTGCGGGGGGGGCAGATACGCAGTATTTT.

The V gene is TRBV5-6, the J gene TRBJ2-7; TRBD1 is a possible D gene (6 bases). Trimming took 2 bases from V and 6 from J, leaving 12 bases between them. This CDR3 has 13 residues. The germline CDR1 and CDR2 sequences are SGHDT and YYEEEE. For the CDR3, the DNA is TGTGCCAGCAGCTTAGGGGGAAGAGGCGAGCAGTACTTC. This sequence encodes CASSLGGRGEQYF.